The clone carrying this T cell receptor (beta chain) was seen only a few times. The target antigen is unknown. PCR amplification relied on 60 Vbeta primers (plus 13 Jbeta primers). Sequenced by immunoSEQ multiplex PCR; TCRdb stores in-frame clones only, minus some. The repertoire holds under 150,000 clones, with 73% as singletons. This record comes from a study of cytomegalovirus exposure and HLA in healthy donors. General study findings and limits: Rarity held for most TCR sequences, but there were some public TCRs that occurred in many donors. Per a later analysis, HLA-associated TCR beta chains showed more clonal expansion than other, equally common TCR beta chains. Fewer N-insertions (relative to the roughly 730-donor mean) were reportedly seen in an Asian-associated ancestry cluster in a later analysis.

This CDR3 spans 15 amino acids. Germline V gene sequence: CDR1 MNHEY, CDR2 SVGAGI. V was pared by 0 bases and J by 7 bases, with 13 bases between. Sequencing input: PBMCs. This clonotype was obtained from a human donor in good health. The chain combines TRBV6-5 with TRBJ1-5; D not certain. The CDR3: CASSYSRRHPQPQHF. The DNA for the CDR3 is TGTGCCAGCAGTTACTCCCGACGACACCCCCAGCCCCAGCATTTT.